Following are 9 T cell receptor beta chains from one sample sequenced in a study of T-cell memory formation after mild COVID-19. In TCRdb, the 5' RACE reads were re-called with MiXCR into one record per CDR3 protein. The repertoire has under 150,000 distinct CDR3 sequences, 15% to 20% of them found once; the top ten carry over 11%. The sample was PBMCs or a T cell subset sorted from them (not recorded which). The receptors stem from an adult woman who had mild COVID-19 (a few samples of this study predate the infection). Cell type and time point are not known.

This chain links TRBV6-4 with TRBJ1-6; D is uncertain. The CDR3 is 16 residues long. The germline V gene has CDR1 MRHNA and CDR2 SNTAGT. Trimming left V 2 bases short and J 0 bases short, with 8 bases between. The CDR3 sequence: CASSDTESSYNSPLHF. CDR3 sequence (DNA): TGTGCCAGCAGTGACACGGAGAGCTCCTATAATTCACCCCTCCACTTT.

This clonotype was picked up a small number of times. The chain recombines TRBV12-5 with TRBJ2-1; TRBD2 matches 10 bases. Losses at the gene ends were 0 bases for V and 0 bases for J; bases not matched to a gene: 8. Per germline, CDR1 LGHNT and CDR2 FRNRAP. The CDR3 has 19 residues. The CDR3 bases are TGTGCTAGTGGTTTGGTACGTCTAGCGGGAGTAAGCTCCTACAATGAGCAGTTCTTC. Translating it yields CASGLVRLAGVSSYNEQFF.

Only a few counts were recorded for this clonotype. V usage is TRBV19 and J usage is TRBJ2-3; D is possibly TRBD2 (6 bases). V was clipped by 3 bases and J by 4 bases, with 17 bases between them. The CDR3 runs 16 residues. The germline gives CDR1 LNHDA, CDR2 SQIVND (reference sequence). CDR3 loop: CASSMFAGSSADTQYF. The CDR3 DNA reads as TGTGCCAGTAGTATGTTCGCGGGAAGTAGCGCAGATACGCAGTATTTT. The full variable domain, in which reference TRBV19 and TRBJ2-3 provide the parts outside the CDR3, is DGGITQSPKYLFRKEGQNVTLSCEQNLNHDAMYWYRQDPGQGLRLIYYSQIVNDFQKGDIAEGYSVSREKKESFPLTVTSAQKNPTAFYLCASSMFAGSSADTQYFGPGTRLTVL.

This clonotype was detected a few times. The chain employs TRBV3-1 and TRBJ2-5, with D possibly being TRBD2 (5 bases). The V and J ends lost 4 bases and 1 base respectively, with 13 bases between them. The CDR3 runs to 15 residues. Looked up from germline, CDR1 is LGHDT and CDR2 is YNNKEL (reference sequence). CDR3 residues: CASSPRTGIQETQYF. CDR3 DNA: TGTGCCAGCAGCCCGCGGACCGGGATCCAAGAGACCCAGTACTTC.

The chain joins TRBV24-1 to TRBJ2-1; possible D gene TRBD2, 5 bases. This CDR3 spans 15 amino acids. Trimming took 3 bases from V and 5 from J, leaving 13 bases between them. Germline lookup yields CDR1 KGHDR and CDR2 SFDVKD. CDR3 in amino acids: CATSDPGPGDNEQFF. As DNA, the CDR3 is TGTGCCACCAGTGATCCGGGCCCCGGGGACAATGAGCAGTTCTTC.

This clonotype was observed a few times. The chain carries TRBV2 and TRBJ1-1, with 9 bases matching TRBD1. CDR1 SNHLY and CDR2 FYNNEI come from the germline V gene. The CDR3 runs 16 residues. J was trimmed by 1 base and V by 4 bases; bases with no gene match: 7. The CDR3 DNA sequence: TGTGCCAGCAGTGGAGGACAGGGGTACGGGAACACTGAAGCTTTCTTT. It yields the protein CASSGGQGYGNTEAFF.

This chain joins TRBV7-6 and TRBJ2-5, with 9 bases matching TRBD2. This CDR3 region has 17 residues. From germline, CDR1 is SGHVS and CDR2 FNYEAQ. The junction had 10 bases not matched to a gene; V was cut back by 1 base and J by 4 bases. The CDR3 loop reads CASSLGLAVSNGETQYF. CDR3 DNA sequence: TGTGCCAGCAGCTTAGGACTAGCGGTGTCTAACGGAGAGACCCAGTACTTC.

This chain connects TRBV16 to TRBJ1-1; TRBD1 might be the D (6 bases). Germline CDR1 and CDR2: KGHSY and FQNENV. The CDR3 totals 13 residues. Trimming took 4 bases from V and 11 from J, leaving 17 bases between them. CDR3 loop: CASSPGGGEEAFF. CDR3 DNA sequence: TGTGCCAGCAGCCCCGGAGGGGGGGAGGAGGCTTTCTTT.

This clonotype was seen more than once but under ten times. The chain links TRBV6-5 to TRBJ1-1, with a tentative D call TRBD1 (5 bases). The V end lost 7 bases, the J end lost 6 bases, and 18 bases lay between the germline ends. This CDR3 comprises 14 residues. CDR1 and CDR2 from the germline V gene are MNHEY and SVGAGI. This CDR3 is CASISGSRGAEAFF. The CDR3 bases are TGTGCCAGCATCTCAGGGAGCCGGGGCGCTGAAGCTTTCTTT.